The source of this T cell receptor (beta chain) is a study of T-cell reconstitution after alpha-beta-depleted transplantation in children. Study observations and caveats: Once a year had passed after transplant, T-cell counts and diversity came mostly from newly produced T cells.

This clonotype was counted only a few times. The antigen is not known. The CDR3 is 16 residues long. With 0 bases removed from V and 2 bases from J, the gap between germline ends came to 14 bases. CDR1 and CDR2 (germline): SGHRS, YFSETQ. Preparation of the TCRbeta library was carried out with unique molecular identifiers. MiXCR, applied by TCRdb to the PCR reads, yields one record per CDR3 protein. The table records roughly 310,000 distinct CDR3 sequences, approximately 20% of them present only once. The clonotype originates from a male patient younger than 18 who had a stem cell transplant for acute lymphoblastic leukemia, so the T cells may come from the graft donor. The genes are TRBV5-1 and TRBJ2-5; possible D gene TRBD2, 5 bases. The material sequenced was PBMCs, mostly from graft donor cells, taken 180 days after TCRalphabeta/CD19-depleted stem cell transplant. The CDR3 bases are TGCGCCAGCAGCTTGGCCAGCGGTGAGATACAAGAGACCCAGTACTTC. This codes for CASSLASGEIQETQYF. The full variable domain, its missing parts supplied by reference TRBV5-1 and TRBJ2-5, is KAGVTQTPRYLIKTRGQQVTLSCSPISGHRSVSWYQQTPGQGLQFLFEYFSETQRNKGNFPGRFSGRQFSNSRSEMNVSTLELGDSALYLCASSLASGEIQETQYFGPGTRLLVL.